A single sample gave rise to the 12 T cell receptor beta chains below, sequenced in a study of blood T cell repertoires in COVID-19. Sequencing was performed with immunoSEQ multiplex PCR; in TCRdb, only in-frame clones are kept and a portion is missing. The sample shows about 69,000 clones, almost 80% of them seen only once. The sequenced sample was peripheral blood. The receptors shown here come from a man aged 55-75 years with acute or convalescent COVID-19.

V and J are TRBV7-2 and TRBJ1-5; the D gene is possibly TRBD1 (6 bases). This CDR3 has 13 amino acids. Germline V CDR1 and CDR2: SGHTA, FQGNSA. V was cut by 6 bases and J by 3 bases, with 9 bases left in between. CDR3 loop: CASSTGTNQPQHF. The CDR3 region has the DNA TGTGCCAGCAGTACAGGGACCAATCAGCCCCAGCATTTT. The full variable domain, with the rest looked up from reference TRBV7-2 and TRBJ1-5, is GAGVSQSPSNKVTEKGKDVELRCDPISGHTALYWYRQSLGQGLEFLIYFQGNSAPDKSGLPSDRFSAERTGGSVSTLTIQRTQQEDSAVYLCASSTGTNQPQHFGDGTRLSIL.

The CDR3 loop is CASSSGQGYGYGYTF. CDR3 nucleotides: TGTGCCAGCAGCTCAGGACAGGGGTATGGCTATGGCTACACCTTC. The genes are TRBV5-6 and TRBJ1-2; the match to TRBD1 covers 9 bases. The germline V gene encodes CDR1 SGHDT and CDR2 YYEEEE. The trim removed 3 bases at V and 4 bases at J, leaving 7 bases unmatched. CDR3 length: 15 amino acids.

This chain joins TRBV7-2 and TRBJ2-7, with TRBD2 identical over 13 bases. The CDR3 sequence is 15 residues long. CDR1 is SGHTA and CDR2 is FQGNSA in the germline V gene. Trimming at V came to 5 bases and at J to 6 bases, leaving 7 bases not matched to a gene. CDR3 protein: CASSPRLAGGPEQYF. The DNA for the CDR3 is TGTGCCAGCAGCCCGAGACTAGCGGGGGGCCCCGAGCAGTACTTC.

The chain combines TRBV27 with TRBJ1-1; 8 bases line up with TRBD1. CDR1 MNHEY and CDR2 SMNVEV come from the germline V gene (reference sequence). V gave up 2 bases and J gave up 5 bases; unmatched junction bases: 4. The CDR3 covers 14 residues. The CDR3 region has the DNA TGTGCCAGCAGTTTACAGACAGGGGTTACTGAAGCTTTCTTT. Translated, it gives CASSLQTGVTEAFF.

The gene calls are TRBV6-2 or TRBV6-3 and TRBJ1-5, with D hard to call. There are 17 residues in the CDR3. CDR1 is MNHEY and CDR2 is SVGEGT in the germline V gene. Trimming took 5 bases from V and 3 from J, leaving 20 bases between them. This chain's CDR3 is CASSSGLGTRPNQPQHF. The CDR3 DNA reads as TGTGCCAGCAGTAGCGGCCTGGGAACTAGGCCCAATCAGCCCCAGCATTTT.

This chain uses TRBV5-8 with TRBJ1-4, with TRBD1 matching over 8 bases. The trim removed 3 bases at V and 4 bases at J, leaving 2 bases unmatched. This CDR3 has 14 amino acids. The germline V gene has CDR1 SGHTS and CDR2 YDEGEE. The CDR3 region is CASSSTGDNEKLFF. DNA of the CDR3: TGTGCCAGCAGCTCGACAGGGGATAATGAAAAACTGTTTTTT.

This chain connects TRBV27 to TRBJ2-6; D call uncertain. Germline CDR1 and CDR2: MNHEY and SMNVEV (reference sequence). This CDR3 is built from 13 residues. Trimming removed 6 bases at V and 3 bases at J, with 6 bases between. CDR3 DNA: TGTGCCAGCAGCCTTTATGGGGCCAACGTCCTGACTTTC. Protein sequence: CASSLYGANVLTF.

The chain combines TRBV7-3 with TRBJ2-2; 8 nucleotides match TRBD1. With V trimmed by 5 bases and J by 1 base, 6 bases remained unmatched. The CDR3 sequence is 16 residues long. Germline-derived CDR1 and CDR2 are SGHTA and FQGTGA. The CDR3 here is CASSVGQGLNTGELFF. The CDR3 coding sequence is TGTGCCAGCAGCGTCGGACAGGGCTTGAACACCGGGGAGCTGTTTTTT.

The chain carries TRBV5-1 and TRBJ2-3, with a weak D call TRBD2 (5 bases). This CDR3 spans 11 amino acids. Germline V gene sequence: CDR1 SGHRS, CDR2 YFSETQ. The germline V and J ends were trimmed by 4 bases and 9 bases, with 9 bases remaining between them. The CDR3 sequence: CASSARGTQYF. CDR3 DNA sequence: TGCGCCAGCAGCGCGAGAGGGACGCAGTATTTT.

DNA of the CDR3: TGTGCCACCAGTGATGGAGCGGGGGGGCGCAATGAGCAGTTCTTC. This codes for CATSDGAGGRNEQFF. The chain has TRBV24-1 and TRBJ2-1; 10 positions match TRBD2. CDR3 length equals 15 residues. V trimming: 3 bases; J trimming: 6 bases; junction bases outside the gene matches: 4. CDR1 and CDR2 (germline): KGHDR, SFDVKD.

The genes are TRBV5-4 and TRBJ2-7; D is possibly TRBD2 (6 bases). V was clipped by 0 bases and J by 7 bases, with 14 bases between them. Per germline, CDR1 SGHNT and CDR2 YYREEE (reference sequence). This CDR3 is built from 14 residues. Here the CDR3 reads CASSLVKGAGEQYF. CDR3 DNA sequence: TGTGCCAGCAGCTTGGTCAAAGGGGCGGGGGAGCAGTACTTC. Combining the CDR3 with reference TRBV5-4 and TRBJ2-7 gives the whole variable domain ETGVTQSPTHLIKTRGQQVTLRCSSQSGHNTVSWYQQALGQGPQFIFQYYREEENGRGNFPPRFSGLQFPNYSSELNVNALELDDSALYLCASSLVKGAGEQYFGPGTRLTVT.

The genes are TRBV5-1 and TRBJ2-5; 8 bases line up with TRBD2. Germline CDR1 is SGHRS and CDR2 is YFSETQ. CDR3 length equals 13 residues. The V and J ends lost 6 bases and 4 bases, in that order; junction bases with no gene match: 5. CDR3 amino acids: CASTIGGVETQYF. Written as DNA, the CDR3 is TGCGCCAGCACCATCGGGGGGGTAGAGACCCAGTACTTC.